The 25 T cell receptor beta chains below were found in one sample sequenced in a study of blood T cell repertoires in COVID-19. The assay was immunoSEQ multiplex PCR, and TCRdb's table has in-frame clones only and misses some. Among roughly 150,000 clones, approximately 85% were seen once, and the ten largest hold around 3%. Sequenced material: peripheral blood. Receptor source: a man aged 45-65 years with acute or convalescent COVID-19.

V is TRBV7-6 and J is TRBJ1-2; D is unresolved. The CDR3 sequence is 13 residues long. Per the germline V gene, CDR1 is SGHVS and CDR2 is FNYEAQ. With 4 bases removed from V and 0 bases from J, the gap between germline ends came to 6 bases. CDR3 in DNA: TGTGCCAGCAGCTCACACGCTAACTATGGCTACACCTTC. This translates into CASSSHANYGYTF.

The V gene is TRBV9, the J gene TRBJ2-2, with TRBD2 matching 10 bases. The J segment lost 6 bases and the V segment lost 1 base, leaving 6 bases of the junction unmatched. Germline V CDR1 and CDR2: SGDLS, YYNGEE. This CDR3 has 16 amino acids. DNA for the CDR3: TGTGCCAGCAGCGTAAGTGGGACTAGCGACCCCGGGGAGCTGTTTTTT. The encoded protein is CASSVSGTSDPGELFF.

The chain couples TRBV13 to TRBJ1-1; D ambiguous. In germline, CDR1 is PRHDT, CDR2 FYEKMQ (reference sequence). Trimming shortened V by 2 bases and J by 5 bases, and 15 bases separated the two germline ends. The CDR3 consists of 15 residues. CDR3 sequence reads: CASSLSQPEPTEAFF. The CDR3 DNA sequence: TGTGCCAGCAGCTTATCACAGCCCGAACCGACTGAAGCTTTCTTT.

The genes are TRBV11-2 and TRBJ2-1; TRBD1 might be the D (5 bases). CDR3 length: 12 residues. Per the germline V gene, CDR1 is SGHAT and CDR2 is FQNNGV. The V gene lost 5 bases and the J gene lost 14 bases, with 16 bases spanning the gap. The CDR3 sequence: CASSLTARDKFF. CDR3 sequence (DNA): TGTGCCAGCAGCCTGACAGCCCGAGACAAGTTCTTC.

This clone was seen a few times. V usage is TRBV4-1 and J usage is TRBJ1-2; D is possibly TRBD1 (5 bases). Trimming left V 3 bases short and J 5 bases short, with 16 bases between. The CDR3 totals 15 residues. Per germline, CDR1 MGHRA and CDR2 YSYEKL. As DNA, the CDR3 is TGCGCCAGCAGCCAGACCTCGACAGTTCGGTATGGCTACACCTTC. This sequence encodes CASSQTSTVRYGYTF.

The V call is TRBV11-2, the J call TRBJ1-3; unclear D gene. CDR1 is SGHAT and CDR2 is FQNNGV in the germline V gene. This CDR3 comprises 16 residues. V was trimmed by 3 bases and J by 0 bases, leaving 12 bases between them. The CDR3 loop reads CASSFGTVSSGNTIYF. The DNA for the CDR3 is TGTGCCAGCAGCTTTGGTACGGTGTCCTCTGGAAACACCATATATTTT.

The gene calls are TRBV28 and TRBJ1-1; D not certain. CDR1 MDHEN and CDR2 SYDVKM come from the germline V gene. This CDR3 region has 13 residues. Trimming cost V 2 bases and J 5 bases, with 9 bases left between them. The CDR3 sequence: CASSLAGFTEAFF. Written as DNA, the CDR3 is TGTGCCAGCAGTTTAGCCGGTTTTACTGAAGCTTTCTTT.

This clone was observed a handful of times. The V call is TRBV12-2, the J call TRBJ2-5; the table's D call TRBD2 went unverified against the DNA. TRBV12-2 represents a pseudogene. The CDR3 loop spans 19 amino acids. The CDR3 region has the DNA TGTGCAAGTCGCTTATACGTCCTAGGCCTGGCCTTAGGAGAAGAGACCCAGTACTTC. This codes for CASRLYVLGLALGEETQYF.

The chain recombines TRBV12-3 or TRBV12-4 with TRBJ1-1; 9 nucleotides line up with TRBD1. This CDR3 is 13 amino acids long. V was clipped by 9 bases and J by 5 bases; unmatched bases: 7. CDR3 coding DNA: TGTGCCAGTAGGGGACAGGGAAATACTGAAGCTTTCTTT. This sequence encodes CASRGQGNTEAFF.

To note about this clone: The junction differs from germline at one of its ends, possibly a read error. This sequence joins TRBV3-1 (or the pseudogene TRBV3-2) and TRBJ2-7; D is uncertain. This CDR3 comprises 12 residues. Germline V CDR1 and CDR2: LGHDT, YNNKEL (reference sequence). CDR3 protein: CASSHSSHEQYF. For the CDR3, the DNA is TGTGCCAGCAGCCACTCCTCCCACGAGCAGTACTTC.

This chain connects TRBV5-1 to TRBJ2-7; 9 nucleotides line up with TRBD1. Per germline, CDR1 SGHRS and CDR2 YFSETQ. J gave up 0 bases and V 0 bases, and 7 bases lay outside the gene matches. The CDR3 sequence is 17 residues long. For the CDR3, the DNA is TGCGCCAGCAGCTTGGAGGTTTGGGACAGGGACTCCTACGAGCAGTACTTC. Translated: CASSLEVWDRDSYEQYF.

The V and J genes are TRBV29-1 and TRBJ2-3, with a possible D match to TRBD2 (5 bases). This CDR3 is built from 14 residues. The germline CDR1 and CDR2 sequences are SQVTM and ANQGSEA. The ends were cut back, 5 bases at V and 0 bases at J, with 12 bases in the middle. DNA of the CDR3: TGCAGCGTTCCCGTGGGGAGTAGCACAGATACGCAGTATTTT. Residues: CSVPVGSSTDTQYF.

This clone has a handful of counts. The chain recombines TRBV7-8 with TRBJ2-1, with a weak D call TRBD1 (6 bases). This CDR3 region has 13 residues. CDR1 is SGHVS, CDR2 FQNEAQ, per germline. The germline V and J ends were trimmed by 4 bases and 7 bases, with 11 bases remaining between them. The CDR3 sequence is CASSSTGKNEQFF. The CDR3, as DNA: TGTGCCAGCAGCTCAACAGGGAAAAATGAGCAGTTCTTC.

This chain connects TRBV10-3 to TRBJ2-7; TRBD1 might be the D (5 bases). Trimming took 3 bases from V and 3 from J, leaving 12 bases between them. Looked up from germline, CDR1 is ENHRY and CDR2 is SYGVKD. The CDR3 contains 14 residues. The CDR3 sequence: CAISDVRGDYEQYF. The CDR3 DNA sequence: TGTGCCATCAGTGATGTTAGGGGCGACTACGAGCAGTACTTC.

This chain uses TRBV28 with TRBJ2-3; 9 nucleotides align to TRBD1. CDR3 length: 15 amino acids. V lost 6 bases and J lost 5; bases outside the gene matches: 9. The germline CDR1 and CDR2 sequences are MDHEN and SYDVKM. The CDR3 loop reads CASSSTGGGRDTQYF. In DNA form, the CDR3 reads TGTGCCAGCAGCTCCACAGGGGGCGGGCGAGATACGCAGTATTTT.

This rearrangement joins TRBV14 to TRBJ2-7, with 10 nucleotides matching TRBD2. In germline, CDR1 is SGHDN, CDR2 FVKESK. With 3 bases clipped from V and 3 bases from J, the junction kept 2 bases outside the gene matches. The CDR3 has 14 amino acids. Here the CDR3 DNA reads TGTGCCAGCAGCCAGGGACTAGCGAACTACGAGCAGTACTTC. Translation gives CASSQGLANYEQYF. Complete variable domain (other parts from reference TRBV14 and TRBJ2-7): EAGVTQFPSHSVIEKGQTVTLRCDPISGHDNLYWYRRVMGKEIKFLLHFVKESKQDESGMPNNRFLAERTGGTYSTLKVQPAELEDSGVYFCASSQGLANYEQYFGPGTRLTVT.

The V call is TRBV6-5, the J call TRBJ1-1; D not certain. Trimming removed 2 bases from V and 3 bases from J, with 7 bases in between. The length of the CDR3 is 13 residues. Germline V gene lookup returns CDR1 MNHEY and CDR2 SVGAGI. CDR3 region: CASSYRRDTEAFF. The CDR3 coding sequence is TGTGCCAGCAGTTACAGGAGAGACACTGAAGCTTTCTTT.

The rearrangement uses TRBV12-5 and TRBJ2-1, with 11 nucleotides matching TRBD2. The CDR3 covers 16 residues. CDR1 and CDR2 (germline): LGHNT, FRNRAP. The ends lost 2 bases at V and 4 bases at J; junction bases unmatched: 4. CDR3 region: CASGLYSGRGYNEQFF. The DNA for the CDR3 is TGTGCTAGTGGTTTGTATAGCGGGAGGGGTTACAATGAGCAGTTCTTC.

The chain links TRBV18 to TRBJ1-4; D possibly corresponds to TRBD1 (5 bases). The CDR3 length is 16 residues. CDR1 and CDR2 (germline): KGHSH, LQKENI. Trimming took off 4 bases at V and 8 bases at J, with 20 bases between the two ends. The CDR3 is CASSRDAGPLGEKLFF. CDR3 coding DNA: TGTGCCAGCTCACGCGACGCGGGGCCCCTAGGAGAAAAACTGTTTTTT.

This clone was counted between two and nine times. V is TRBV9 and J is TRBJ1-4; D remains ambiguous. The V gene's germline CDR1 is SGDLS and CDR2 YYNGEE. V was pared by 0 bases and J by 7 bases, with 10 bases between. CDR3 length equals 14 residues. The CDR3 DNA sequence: TGTGCCAGCAGCGTAGGCCAGAACCCTGAAAAACTGTTTTTT. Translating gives CASSVGQNPEKLFF.

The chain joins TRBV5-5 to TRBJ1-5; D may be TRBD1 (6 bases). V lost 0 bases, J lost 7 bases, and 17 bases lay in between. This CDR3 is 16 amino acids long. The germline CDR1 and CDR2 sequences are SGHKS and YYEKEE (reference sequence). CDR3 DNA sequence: TGTGCCAGCAGCTTGGCGGACAGCACAGGTTACCAGCCCCAGCATTTT. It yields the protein CASSLADSTGYQPQHF.

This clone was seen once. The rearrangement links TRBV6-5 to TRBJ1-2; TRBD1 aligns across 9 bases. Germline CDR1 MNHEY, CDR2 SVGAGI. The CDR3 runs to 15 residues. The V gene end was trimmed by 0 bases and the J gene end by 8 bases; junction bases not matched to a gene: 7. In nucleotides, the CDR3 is TGTGCCAGCAGTTACTCGACCGGGACAGGGAGAGGCTACACCTTC. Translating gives CASSYSTGTGRGYTF.

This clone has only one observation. For the CDR3, the DNA is TGTGCCAGCAGTTGGACAGGGGGCACAGATACGCAGTATTTT. This encodes CASSWTGGTDTQYF. V and J are TRBV27 and TRBJ2-3; 9 nucleotides agree with TRBD1. V was clipped by 4 bases and J by 1 base; unmatched bases: 0. This CDR3 has 14 amino acids. From germline, CDR1 is MNHEY and CDR2 SMNVEV (reference sequence).

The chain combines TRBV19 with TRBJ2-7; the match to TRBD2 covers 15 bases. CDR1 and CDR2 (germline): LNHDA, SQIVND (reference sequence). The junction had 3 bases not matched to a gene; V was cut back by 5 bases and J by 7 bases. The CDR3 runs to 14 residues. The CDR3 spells CASSPGLAGGEQYF. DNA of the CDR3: TGTGCCAGTAGTCCCGGACTAGCGGGGGGGGAGCAGTACTTC.

CDR3 loop: CASSIRGGGAAETQYF. CDR3 DNA sequence: TGTGCCAGTAGTATTCGGGGCGGGGGGGCAGCAGAGACCCAGTACTTC. The chain recombines TRBV19 with TRBJ2-5; 9 positions agree with TRBD2. The CDR3 length is 16 residues. After removal of 3 bases from V and 4 bases from J, the junction contained 9 bases not matched to a gene. Per the germline V gene, CDR1 is LNHDA and CDR2 is SQIVND (reference sequence).